This TCR beta chain is from a study of shared clonotypes between healthy human individuals. Findings and limits, study-wide: Against clonotypes common to all four donors, non-shared ones had lower generation probabilities. Enrolling few donors narrowed the genetic and exposure-history diversity that was represented. Some naive CD4 clonotypes, approximately 4.5%, turned up in common across a few donors.

Naive CD4+ cells were CD45RA-selected; the remaining cells were memory. Per the germline V gene, CDR1 is SGHRS and CDR2 is YFSETQ. The CDR3 has 14 amino acids. Germline trimming cut 1 base from V and 6 bases from J; bases unmatched to any gene: 3. Clones were read by immunoSEQ multiplex PCR, and TCRdb kept only the in-frame ones, dropping some. The table shows about 1 million clones, with approximately 70% occurring only once. As to this clone: The antigen remains undetermined. This CDR3 is also generated by other DNA sequences in the sample.

The source is a man aged 18 to 29 in good health. The material sequenced was memory CD4+ T cells sorted from blood. Subset defined: CD45RA-negative fraction. The J gene is TRBJ2-3, the V gene TRBV5-1; 9 bases are shared with TRBD2. CDR3 amino acids: CASSLRLAGDTQYF. The CDR3, as DNA: TGCGCCAGCAGCTTGAGGCTAGCGGGGGATACGCAGTATTTT. Full variable domain (missing parts from reference TRBV5-1 and TRBJ2-3): KAGVTQTPRYLIKTRGQQVTLSCSPISGHRSVSWYQQTPGQGLQFLFEYFSETQRNKGNFPGRFSGRQFSNSRSEMNVSTLELGDSALYLCASSLRLAGDTQYFGPGTRLTVL.